These 18 T cell receptor beta chains came from one sample sequenced in a study of blood T cells in healthy people across ages. A second PCR, run for about 7 to 11 cycles, used a sample-barcoded 5' primer plus a J-beta primer mix. TCRdb re-called the 5' RACE reads through MiXCR, storing one row per CDR3 protein. Of about 1.8 million distinct CDR3 sequences listed, roughly 49% are singletons. The sample taken for sequencing was blood. These receptors all stem from a woman in her forties in good health.

The rearrangement uses TRBV28 and TRBJ2-1; TRBD1 agrees at 11 bases. Germline values: CDR1 MDHEN, CDR2 SYDVKM. The CDR3 is 15 residues long. V lost 4 bases to trimming and J lost 4 bases; unmatched junction nucleotides: 3. In DNA form, the CDR3 reads TGTGCCAGCAGTTGGGGACAGGGGGAATACAATGAGCAGTTCTTC. Its protein is CASSWGQGEYNEQFF.

The chain recombines TRBV5-1 with TRBJ1-6; D is uncertain. The germline V gene has CDR1 SGHRS and CDR2 YFSETQ. This CDR3 region has 15 residues. V gave up 5 bases and J gave up 7 bases, with 16 bases separating them. The DNA for the CDR3 is TGCGCCAGCAGTTCGACAACTTTTGGCAATTCACCCCTCCACTTT. It encodes CASSSTTFGNSPLHF.

CDR3 region: CATSEASGGATDTQYF. CDR3 sequence (DNA): TGTGCCACCAGTGAGGCAAGCGGGGGGGCGACAGATACGCAGTATTTT. The chain carries TRBV24-1 and TRBJ2-3; 10 bases line up with TRBD2. The CDR3 runs 16 residues. Germline loops: CDR1 KGHDR, CDR2 SFDVKD. V lost 4 bases to trimming and J lost 3 bases; unmatched junction nucleotides: 6.

The chain recombines TRBV20-1 with TRBJ1-5, with a tentative D call TRBD1 (6 bases). CDR1 is DFQATT, CDR2 SNEGSKA, per germline (reference sequence). This CDR3 is 14 amino acids long. The V gene lost 6 bases and the J gene lost 1 base, with 13 bases spanning the gap. The CDR3 sequence: CSAEGGRSNQPQHF. CDR3 coding DNA: TGCAGTGCAGAGGGGGGTAGGAGCAATCAGCCCCAGCATTTT.

As for this clonotype: Sequence at one end of the junction differs from germline and may be a read error. V and J are TRBV20-1 and TRBJ2-5; 11 bases align to TRBD2. The end of the DNA is better explained by TRBJ2-7, so the J call may be wrong. Per germline, CDR1 DFQATT and CDR2 SNEGSKA (reference sequence). The CDR3 covers 14 residues. The CDR3 loop reads CRATSGGSSYEQYF. The DNA for the CDR3 is TGCAGAGCTACTAGCGGGGGTTCCTCCTACGAGCAGTACTTC.

There are a few counts of this clonotype. The chain is built from TRBV10-2 and TRBJ2-5; 10 bases align to TRBD2. Trimming took 5 bases from V and 6 from J; bases not matched to a gene: 3. The CDR3 spans 13 residues. CDR1 WSHSY and CDR2 SAAADI come from the germline V gene. This CDR3 reads CASSPSGGQTQYF. The DNA of the CDR3 is TGCGCCAGCAGTCCTAGCGGGGGCCAGACCCAGTACTTC.

This chain joins TRBV7-2 and TRBJ2-1, with 11 positions matching TRBD2. J was trimmed by 9 bases and V by 2 bases; bases with no gene match: 12. Germline V lookup: CDR1 SGHTA, CDR2 FQGNSA. The CDR3 has 17 residues. CDR3 bases: TGTGCCAGCAGCTTAAGCGGTGTTGGACTAGCGGGCCGTGAGCAGTTCTTC. It codes for CASSLSGVGLAGREQFF.

The chain recombines TRBV6-1 with TRBJ2-3; the D gene is possibly TRBD1 (5 bases). The CDR3 length is 16 residues. CDR1 MNHNS and CDR2 SASEGT come from the germline V gene. Trimming took 6 bases from V and 1 from J, leaving 17 bases between them. Written as DNA, the CDR3 is TGTGCCAGCAGGAAGGGGTTCGACAAACGCACAGATACGCAGTATTTT. It specifies CASRKGFDKRTDTQYF.

With respect to this clonotype: This may be a read error: a much more frequent sequence differs by one nucleotide. The rearrangement uses TRBV10-3 and TRBJ2-4, with D perhaps assigned TRBD1 or TRBD2 (5 bases each). The CDR3 runs to 13 residues. CDR1 ENHRY and CDR2 SYGVKD come from the germline V gene. The V gene lost 6 bases and the J gene lost 0 bases, with 6 bases spanning the gap. The CDR3 spells CAISGTAKNIQYF. As DNA, the CDR3 is TGTGCCATCAGCGGGACAGCCAAAAACATTCAGTACTTC.

The chain has TRBV6-2 or TRBV6-3 and TRBJ2-1, with 9 nucleotides matching TRBD2. J gave up 4 bases and V 2 bases, and 24 bases lay outside the gene matches. This CDR3 is built from 22 residues. CDR1 and CDR2 from the germline V gene are MNHEY and SVGEGT. The CDR3: CASSYASGDRAPRDWGYNEQFF. The DNA of the CDR3 is TGTGCCAGCAGTTACGCTAGCGGGGATCGAGCCCCCCGGGACTGGGGGTACAATGAGCAGTTCTTC.

The chain combines TRBV15 with TRBJ2-5; D is unresolved. Between the trimmed V and J ends, which lost 4 bases and 11 bases, there was a span of 17 bases. The CDR3 totals 13 residues. The germline V gene encodes CDR1 LNHNV and CDR2 YYDKDF (reference sequence). The CDR3 coding sequence is TGTGCCACCAGCATAGATAGTGGCTATGAGCAGTACTTC. It is translated as CATSIDSGYEQYF.

The chain joins TRBV7-2 to TRBJ2-6; D is ambiguous. Germline values: CDR1 SGHTA, CDR2 FQGNSA. The V end was cut by 4 bases, the J end by 0 bases, with 13 bases between. This CDR3 has 17 residues. The chain's CDR3 is CASSSRVTVSGANVLTF. The CDR3 DNA reads as TGTGCCAGCAGCTCCCGGGTGACGGTCTCTGGGGCCAACGTCCTGACTTTC.

This clonotype was found once. The rearrangement uses TRBV20-1 and TRBJ2-7, with 7 bases matching TRBD1. V lost 0 bases to trimming and J lost 7 bases; unmatched junction nucleotides: 9. The V gene's germline CDR1 is DFQATT and CDR2 SNEGSKA (reference sequence). The CDR3 totals 14 residues. This CDR3 reads CSARDGFAGGEQYF. The CDR3 DNA sequence: TGCAGTGCTAGAGATGGGTTCGCAGGGGGAGAGCAGTACTTC.

The chain links TRBV7-2 to TRBJ2-7, with D hard to call. Trimming cost V 5 bases and J 10 bases, with 18 bases left between them. This CDR3 comprises 13 residues. Germline V gene sequence: CDR1 SGHTA, CDR2 FQGNSA. The CDR3: CASSLTSDRPQYF. CDR3 DNA: TGTGCCAGCAGCCTGACGTCGGATAGGCCCCAGTACTTC.

V gene TRBV29-1 combines with J gene TRBJ2-7, with TRBD2 as a possible D gene (5 bases). This CDR3 is built from 13 residues. CDR1 and CDR2 (germline): SQVTM, ANQGSEA. V lost 7 bases and J lost 5, with 18 bases in between. CDR3 amino acids: CSATARVGNEQYF. CDR3 nucleotides: TGCAGCGCCACAGCGAGGGTGGGGAACGAGCAGTACTTC.

V is TRBV2 and J is TRBJ2-1, with D hard to call. The CDR3 length is 13 residues. V lost 1 base and J lost 9, with 10 bases in between. Germline V lookup: CDR1 SNHLY, CDR2 FYNNEI. The CDR3 sequence is CASSEGLTREQFF. The CDR3 coding sequence is TGTGCCAGCAGTGAAGGTCTAACCCGTGAGCAGTTCTTC.

The chain employs TRBV7-2 and TRBJ1-2, with D possibly matching TRBD1 (5 bases). The CDR3 extends over 15 amino acids. Trimming left V 2 bases short and J 0 bases short, with 10 bases between. The germline V gene encodes CDR1 SGHTA and CDR2 FQGNSA. This CDR3 is CASSLNRQTNYGYTF. CDR3 coding DNA: TGTGCCAGCAGCTTAAACAGGCAAACTAACTATGGCTACACCTTC.

This clonotype was detected a few times. CDR3 bases: TGTGCCAGCAGTTACTCCGGGGGAACCGGGGAGCTGTTTTTT. As protein: CASSYSGGTGELFF. The rearrangement joins TRBV6-2 or TRBV6-3 to TRBJ2-2; perhaps TRBD2 as D (6 bases). Per germline, CDR1 MNHEY and CDR2 SVGEGT. The ends were cut back, 0 bases at V and 5 bases at J, with 7 bases in the middle. The CDR3 is made up of 14 amino acids.